The rows below give T cell receptor beta chains drawn from one sample of a study of T cell responses to AZD1222 COVID-19 vaccine. Assay used: immunoSEQ multiplex PCR; TCRdb lists only in-frame clones, some missing. Of about 120,000 clones listed, about 83% are singletons. Sample: peripheral blood, taken on day 0 of AZD1222 vaccination. The receptors originated from an adult in good health. Both conserved end residues are part of each CDR3. Each record gives: V gene, clone size, D gene, J gene, CDR3 DNA, CDR3 protein. D genes are given only for firm matches. For some rows the clone size is stated as once, few or many, or as a class when expanded; others skip it.

>TRBV28|-|TRBD1|TRBJ1-5
TGTGCCAGCAGGACCGGACAGGGCAATGGAGGCAATCAGCCCCAGCATTTT
CASRTGQGNGGNQPQHF
>TRBV28|few|-|TRBJ2-1
TGTGCCAAGAGACGGTCGGAGCTCTACAACAATGAGCAGTTCTTC
CAKRRSELYNNEQFF
>TRBV2|-|TRBD1|TRBJ2-3
TGTGCCAGCAGCCGGGACAGGACCACAGATACGCAGTATTTT
CASSRDRTTDTQYF
>TRBV6-5|-|TRBD2|TRBJ2-5
TGTGCCAGCAGGACTAGCTTCGGAGAGACCCAGTACTTC
CASRTSFGETQYF
>TRBV18|once|TRBD1|TRBJ2-7
TGTGCCAGCTCCCCTGGAGACAGGGACGAGCAGTACTTC
CASSPGDRDEQYF
>TRBV7-9|-|-|TRBJ2-5
TGTGCCAGCGAGGGCATCGGGGGAGAGACCCAGTACTTC
CASEGIGGETQYF
>TRBV29-1|-|TRBD1|TRBJ2-3
TGCAGCGTTGAACGGGACAGGGACACAGATACGCAGTATTTT
CSVERDRDTDTQYF
>TRBV27|-|-|TRBJ2-5
TGTGCCAGCAGCCCCGGCGATCGGCGTCAGACCCAGTACTTC
CASSPGDRRQTQYF
>TRBV5-4|-|TRBD2|TRBJ2-1
TGTGCCAGCAGCTCCCCCGGGGCGGGAGGGGTCAATGAGCAGTTCTTC
CASSSPGAGGVNEQFF
>TRBV28|many|TRBD1|TRBJ1-2
TGTGCCAGCAGTCCCCAGGACAGGACTAACTATGGCTACACCTTC
CASSPQDRTNYGYTF
>TRBV25-1|-|TRBD1|TRBJ2-1
TGTGCCAGCGGGGGACAGCTTGACAATGAGCAGTTCTTC
CASGGQLDNEQFF
>TRBV5-1|-|-|TRBJ1-6
TGCGCCAGCAGCCGGGCCGAGGTGAATTCACCCCTCCACTTT
CASSRAEVNSPLHF
>TRBV6-2/TRBV6-3|-|-|TRBJ2-5
TGTGCCAGCAGTTACTCTCAATCAGGTTCGGAGACCCAGTACTTC
CASSYSQSGSETQYF
>TRBV7-9|-|TRBD1|TRBJ1-2
TGTGCCAGCAGCATAGGACAGGAGAGCTATGGCTACACCTTC
CASSIGQESYGYTF
>TRBV4-3|-|-|TRBJ2-1
TGCGCCAGCAGCCAAGATAAAATAACTTTGGGATCTCACAATGAGCAGTTCTTC
CASSQDKITLGSHNEQFF
>TRBV9|-|-|TRBJ2-6
TGTGCCAGCAGCGTAGCATCTGGGGCCAACGTCCTGACTTTC
CASSVASGANVLTF
>TRBV11-3|-|-|TRBJ1-1
TGTGCCAGCAGCTACCCGACAGAAAACACTGAAGCTTTCTTT
CASSYPTENTEAFF
>TRBV18|once|-|TRBJ1-1
TGTGCCAGCTCCCCAGGGGTGAACACTGAAGCTTTCTTT
CASSPGVNTEAFF
>TRBV3-1/TRBV3-2|-|-|TRBJ2-1
TGTGCCAGCAGCCAGGCGAATTTGGGTAGCCTTCGTAACAATGAGCAGTTCTTC
CASSQANLGSLRNNEQFF
>TRBV30|-|-|TRBJ1-5
TGTGCCTGGAGTGTCGAGGGCCTTCAGCCCCAGCATTTT
CAWSVEGLQPQHF
>TRBV7-3|-|TRBD1|TRBJ2-1
TGTGCCAGCAGCCCTACCCGGACAGGGTCCTACAATGAGCAGTTCTTC
CASSPTRTGSYNEQFF
>TRBV6-2/TRBV6-3|-|TRBD2|TRBJ2-1
TGTGCCAGCAGCCCTTCGACTAGCGGGAGGGCTAGCTCCTACAATGAGCAGTTCTTC
CASSPSTSGRASSYNEQFF
>TRBV12-3/TRBV12-4|-|-|TRBJ1-3
TGTGCCAGCAGTTTATCGGGAAACACCATATATTTT
CASSLSGNTIYF
>TRBV14|medium-sized|-|TRBJ2-3
TGTGCCAGCAGCCAAGAAGGACTACGAACGATAACAGATACGCAGTATTTT
CASSQEGLRTITDTQYF
>TRBV5-1|-|TRBD2|TRBJ2-1
TGCGCCAGCAGCTTGGGACTAGCGGGTTACAATGAGCAGTTCTTC
CASSLGLAGYNEQFF
>TRBV6-5|-|TRBD1|TRBJ1-2
TGTGCCAGCAGGGACAGGGCTGATGGCTACACCTTC
CASRDRADGYTF
>TRBV7-9|-|-|TRBJ2-7
TGTGCCAGCAGCTTAGGACTGGGGCCAACCTACGAGCAGTACTTC
CASSLGLGPTYEQYF
>TRBV3-1/TRBV3-2|once|-|TRBJ1-1
TGTGCCAGCAGCCCGACAGTTATGAACACTGAAGCTTTCTTT
CASSPTVMNTEAFF
>TRBV27|-|-|TRBJ1-3
TGTGCCAGCAGTTTAGGCTTCCGGATTCCTGGAAACACCATATATTTT
CASSLGFRIPGNTIYF
>TRBV5-4|-|-|TRBJ1-1
TGTGCCAGCAGCCCCCCTACAGGGAACACTGAAGCTTTCTTT
CASSPPTGNTEAFF
>TRBV9|-|-|TRBJ2-6
TGTGCCAGCAGCGTAGGGCAGAGACCCTCTGGGGCCAACGTCCTGACTTTC
CASSVGQRPSGANVLTF
>TRBV7-9|-|-|TRBJ1-2
TGTGCCAGCAGCAAGGGGGTTAACTATGGCTACACCTTC
CASSKGVNYGYTF
>TRBV5-5|-|TRBD2|TRBJ2-1
TGTGCCAGCAGCTTGGCACTAGCGGGAGCCGGTGAGCAGTTCTTC
CASSLALAGAGEQFF
>TRBV6-2/TRBV6-3|few|TRBD2|TRBJ2-3
TGTGCCAGCAGTTCCATACTAGCGGGAGAGACAGATACGCAGTATTTT
CASSSILAGETDTQYF
>TRBV7-2|many|-|TRBJ1-6
TGTGCCAGCAGCTTGGGAGGGGCAGGTTCACCCCTCCACTTT
CASSLGGAGSPLHF